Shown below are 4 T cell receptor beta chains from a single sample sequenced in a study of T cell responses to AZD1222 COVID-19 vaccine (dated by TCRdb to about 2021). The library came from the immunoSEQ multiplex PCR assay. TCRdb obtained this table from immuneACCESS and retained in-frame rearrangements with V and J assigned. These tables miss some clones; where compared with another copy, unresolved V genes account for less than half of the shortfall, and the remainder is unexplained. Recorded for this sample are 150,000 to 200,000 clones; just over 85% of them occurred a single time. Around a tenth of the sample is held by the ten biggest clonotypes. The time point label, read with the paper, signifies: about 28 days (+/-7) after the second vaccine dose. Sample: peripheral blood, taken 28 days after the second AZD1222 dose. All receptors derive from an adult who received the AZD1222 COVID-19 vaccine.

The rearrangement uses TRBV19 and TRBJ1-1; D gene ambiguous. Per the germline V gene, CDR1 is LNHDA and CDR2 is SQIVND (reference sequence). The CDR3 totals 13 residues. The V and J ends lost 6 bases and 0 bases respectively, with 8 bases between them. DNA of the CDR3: TGTGCCAGTAGGTATAGTGTGAACACTGAAGCTTTCTTT. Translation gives CASRYSVNTEAFF.

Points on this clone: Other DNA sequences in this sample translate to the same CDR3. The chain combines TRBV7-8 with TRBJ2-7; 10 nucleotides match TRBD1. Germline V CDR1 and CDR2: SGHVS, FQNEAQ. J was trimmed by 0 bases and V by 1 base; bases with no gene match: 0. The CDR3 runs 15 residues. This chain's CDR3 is CASSLGTGGSYEQYF. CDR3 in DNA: TGTGCCAGCAGCTTAGGGACAGGGGGCTCCTACGAGCAGTACTTC.

CDR3 in amino acids: CASRREAGANVLTF. The CDR3 nucleotides read TGTGCCAGCAGACGGGAGGCTGGGGCCAACGTCCTGACTTTC. V and J are TRBV5-5 and TRBJ2-6, with TRBD2 matching over 7 bases. Trimming at V came to 5 bases and at J to 2 bases, leaving 1 base not matched to a gene. Looked up from germline, CDR1 is SGHKS and CDR2 is YYEKEE (reference sequence). The CDR3 is 14 amino acids.

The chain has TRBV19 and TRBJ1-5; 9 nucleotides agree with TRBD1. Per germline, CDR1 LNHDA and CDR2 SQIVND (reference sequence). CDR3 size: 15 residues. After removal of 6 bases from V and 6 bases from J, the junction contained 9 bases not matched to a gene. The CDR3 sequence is CASSPGQGFSQPQHF. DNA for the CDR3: TGTGCCAGTAGCCCGGGACAGGGTTTCAGTCAGCCCCAGCATTTT.